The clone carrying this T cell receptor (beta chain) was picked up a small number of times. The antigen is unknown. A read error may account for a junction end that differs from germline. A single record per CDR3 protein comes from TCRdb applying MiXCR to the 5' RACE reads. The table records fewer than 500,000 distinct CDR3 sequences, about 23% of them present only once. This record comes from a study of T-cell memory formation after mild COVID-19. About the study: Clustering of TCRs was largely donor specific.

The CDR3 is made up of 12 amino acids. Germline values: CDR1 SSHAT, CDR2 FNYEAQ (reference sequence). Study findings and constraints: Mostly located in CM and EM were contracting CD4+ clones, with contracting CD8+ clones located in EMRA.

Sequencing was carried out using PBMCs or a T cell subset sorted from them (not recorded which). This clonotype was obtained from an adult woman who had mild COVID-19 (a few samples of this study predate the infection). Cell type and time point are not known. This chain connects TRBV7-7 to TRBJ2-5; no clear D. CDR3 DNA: TGTGCTAGCAGCAATGGACGGGAGACCCAGTACTTC. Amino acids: CASSNGRETQYF.